This T cell receptor beta chain came from a study of T cell repertoires in cytomegalovirus infection. One entry per CDR3 protein, called by TCRdb with MiXCR from the reads. Among more than 85,000 distinct CDR3 sequences listed, 25% to 30% were seen once. Details on this clonotype: As yet, its antigen is unknown.

This sequence was found in a human donor in good health (CMV status not recorded). Some clones in this sample may be carry-over from other donors' samples. The sample here was CD8+ T cells from cultured PBMCs, taken from culture after CMV antigen stimulation.

CDR3 sequence (DNA): TGTGCCAGCAGATTGACTAGCGGGGGGACGGCTGAGCAGTTCTTC. It codes for CASRLTSGGTAEQFF. V gene TRBV6-6 combines with J gene TRBJ2-1, with TRBD2 matching 13 bases. The CDR3 is 15 amino acids. The V segment lost 6 bases and the J segment 9 bases; nucleotides outside the gene matches: 8. The germline CDR1 and CDR2 sequences are MNHNY and SVGAGI (reference sequence).